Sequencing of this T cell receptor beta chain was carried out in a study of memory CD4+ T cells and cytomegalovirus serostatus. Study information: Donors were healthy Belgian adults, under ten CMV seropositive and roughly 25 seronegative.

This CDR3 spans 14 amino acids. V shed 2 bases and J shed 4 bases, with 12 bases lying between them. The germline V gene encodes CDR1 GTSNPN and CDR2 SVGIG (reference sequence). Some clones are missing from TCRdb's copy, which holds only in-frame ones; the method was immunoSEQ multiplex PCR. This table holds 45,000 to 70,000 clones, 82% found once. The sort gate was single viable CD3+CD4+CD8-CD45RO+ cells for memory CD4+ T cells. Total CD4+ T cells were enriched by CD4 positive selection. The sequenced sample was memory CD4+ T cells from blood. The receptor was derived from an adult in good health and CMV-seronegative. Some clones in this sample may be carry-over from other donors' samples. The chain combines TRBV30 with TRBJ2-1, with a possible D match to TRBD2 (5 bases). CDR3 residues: CAWSRGFGYNEQFF. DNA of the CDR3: TGTGCCTGGAGTCGGGGATTCGGGTACAATGAGCAGTTCTTC.